This T cell receptor (beta chain) was sequenced for a study of CD8+ T cells in alopecia areata (dated by TCRdb to between 2017 and 2018). At the level of the whole study: Treated patients were enrolled in an open-label pilot trial of oral tofacitinib at 5 to 10 mg twice daily for moderate-to-severe alopecia areata. Tofacitinib was given for 6 to 18 months, followed by 6 months of follow-up off drug to assess delayed response and recurrence. The study used high-throughput TCRbeta sequencing to examine T cell clonal expansion in alopecia areata, in both the C3H/HeJ mouse model and human patients. On the human side, TCRbeta sequencing was run on scalp tissue and on sorted CD4+ and CD8+ peripheral blood T cells from healthy controls and from alopecia areata patients with either patchy or totalis/universalis disease. Tofacitinib-treated patients had biopsies at baseline and at 4 and 24 weeks of treatment, with a later scalp biopsy in several patients. Clonality in the scalp was compared among normal scalp (n=4), patchy alopecia areata scalp (n=8), and alopecia totalis/universalis scalp (n=8). RNA came from the PAXgene miRNA kit for fixed scalp, the miRNeasy kit for PBMCs, and the RNeasy kit for mouse skin. immunoSEQ multiplex PCR using 35 Vbeta forward primers and 13 Jbeta reverse primers was used to amplify TCRbeta CDR3 regions.

From alopecia areata patients, peripheral blood was collected along with lesional scalp punch biopsies. PBMCs were isolated by density centrifugation and stained for CD3, CD4 and CD8, after which CD4+ and CD8+ T cells were sorted on a FACSAria. Libraries came from the immunoSEQ multiplex PCR assay. For TCR sequencing, RNA was extracted from every sample and reverse transcribed into cDNA to serve as template. First-strand cDNA was synthesized with SuperScript III using a 2:1 mix of oligo-dT and random hexamers. A synthetic immune receptor repertoire was used to measure amplification bias, and any remaining bias was corrected computationally. The authors' pipeline ran thus. Raw reads were preprocessed to remove errors, and CDR3 was defined according to IMGT conventions as the region from the conserved cysteine to phenylalanine. Clonality was computed by normalizing Shannon entropy by log2 of the number of productive unique TCRs and subtracting the result from 1. Whether each scalp clone was CD4 or CD8 was inferred by checking scalp TCRbeta sequences against the CD4 and CD8 repertoires from sorted blood. Held by TCRdb, this immuneACCESS table contains in-frame sequences only and omits some clones. Under half of the omission traces to an unresolved V gene where checked; the cause of the rest is unknown. The V and J calls and clone size were taken over from that table, and D and trimming were inferred from the DNA. For this sample there are fewer than 100,000 clones; 35% to 50% appear just once. Jointly, the top ten make up about 0.79% of the sample.

V trim: 3 bases; J trim: 1 base; unmatched bases: 2. Measured from the cysteine to the phenylalanine, the CDR3 is 14 residues long. Of all the DNA, just the CDR3 is kept, 42 bases in frame from base 1. CDR1 SGHTA and CDR2 FQGNSA were looked up in the germline V gene. Study-level results and caveats: TCR sequences shared between patients were less clear than in mice, possibly partly because of HLA diversity in the patient population. Unlike mouse skin, where gammadelta T cells dominate, normal human skin contains resident alphabeta T cells that get sequenced too, which complicates analysis of the scalp TCR repertoire. Higher clonality and more expanded CD8+ clones were observed in lesional scalp than in normal scalp, particularly in alopecia totalis/universalis, a finding suggestive of antigenic drive.

In this sample, this clone turned up once. No cognate antigen has been identified for it. One base away there is no much larger clone; base qualities are not given. The sequencing sample was made of CD4+ T cells sorted from blood. The rearrangement joined TRBV7-2 to TRBJ2-5, and TRBD1 aligns with 7 junction nucleotides. The TCR was taken from a human donor with alopecia areata. The CDR3 protein: CASSLGQPQETQYF. In nucleotide form, the sequence is TGTGCCAGCAGCTTGGGACAGCCCCAAGAGACCCAGTACTTC.